This paragraph covers one T cell receptor (beta chain) sequence. Its specificity is not known. In germline, CDR1 is SGHAT, CDR2 FQNNGV. The CDR3 loop spans 14 amino acids. Trimming took 5 bases from V and 3 from J; bases not matched to a gene: 4. TCRdb's table, derived via immunoSEQ multiplex PCR, lists solely in-frame clones and lacks some. The table shows 180,000 or so clones, with roughly 92% occurring only once. The data are from a study of T cell responses to AZD1222 COVID-19 vaccine. Study observations and caveats: Seropositive at baseline were only a handful of AZD1222 recipients.

The V and J genes are TRBV11-2 and TRBJ2-1, with 7 bases matching TRBD1. The clonotype comes from an adult who received the AZD1222 COVID-19 vaccine. Here the sequenced sample was peripheral blood, taken 28 days after the second AZD1222 dose. The CDR3 coding sequence is TGTGCCAGCAGCGACAGGGTTAGCTACAATGAGCAGTTCTTC. Its translation is CASSDRVSYNEQFF.